The 11 T cell receptor beta chains below all came from one sample that was sequenced in a study of memory CD4+ T cells and cytomegalovirus serostatus. Clones were sequenced by immunoSEQ multiplex PCR, and TCRdb holds only the in-frame ones, with some missing. The sample has 70,000 to 95,000 clones, roughly 80% seen once. Single viable CD3+CD4+CD8-CD45RO+ cells were sorted as the memory CD4+ T cells. The sequenced material came from memory CD4+ T cells from blood. These receptors all come from an adult in good health and CMV-seronegative.

As regards this clone: Other DNA sequences in the sample encode the same CDR3. CDR3 region: CASSLNTEAFF. In nucleotides, the CDR3 is TGTGCCAGCAGCCTCAACACTGAAGCTTTCTTT. The genes are TRBV7-2 and TRBJ1-1; D unclear. This CDR3 has 11 amino acids. Between the trimmed V and J ends, which lost 5 bases and 2 bases, there was a span of 3 bases. CDR1 SGHTA and CDR2 FQGNSA come from the germline V gene.

The rearrangement joins TRBV5-8 to TRBJ2-7, with D maybe TRBD1 (5 bases). The length of the CDR3 is 13 residues. V was clipped by 4 bases and J by 2 bases, with 10 bases between them. CDR1 SGHTS and CDR2 YDEGEE come from the germline V gene. The CDR3 reads CASSKGFAYEQYF. CDR3 DNA: TGTGCCAGCAGCAAGGGGTTCGCCTACGAGCAGTACTTC.

The chain combines TRBV10-3 with TRBJ2-1; D is uncertain. Germline V lookup: CDR1 ENHRY, CDR2 SYGVKD. CDR3 size: 12 residues. Trimming removed 8 bases from V and 6 bases from J, with 11 bases in between. CDR3 in amino acids: CAIRSGANEQFF. The CDR3 DNA reads as TGTGCCATCCGCTCGGGCGCCAATGAGCAGTTCTTC.

This chain joins TRBV30 and TRBJ1-1; 11 bases map to TRBD1. This CDR3 has 14 amino acids. Germline V lookup: CDR1 GTSNPN, CDR2 SVGIG (reference sequence). Trimming cost V 3 bases and J 5 bases; bases outside gene matches: 5. The CDR3 sequence is CAWSGTGGWTEAFF. The CDR3 DNA reads TGTGCCTGGAGCGGGACAGGGGGATGGACTGAAGCTTTCTTT. The variable domain in full, completed from reference TRBV30 and TRBJ1-1, reads SQTIHQWPATLVQPVGSPLSLECTVEGTSNPNLYWYRQAAGRGLQLLFYSVGIGQISSEVPQNLSASRPQDRQFILSSKKLLLSDSGFYLCAWSGTGGWTEAFFGQGTRLTVV.

This chain connects TRBV5-8 to TRBJ1-5; D is ambiguous. Trimming took 2 bases from V and 0 from J, leaving 0 bases between them. The CDR3 extends over 12 amino acids. Germline CDR1 SGHTS, CDR2 YDEGEE. The CDR3 reads CASSFSNQPQHF. CDR3 in DNA: TGTGCCAGCAGCTTTAGCAATCAGCCCCAGCATTTT. The whole variable domain, filled in from reference TRBV5-8 and TRBJ1-5, reads EAGVTQSPTHLIKTRGQQATLRCSPISGHTSVYWYQQALGLGLQFLLWYDEGEERNRGNFPPRFSGRQFPNYSSELNVNALELEDSALYLCASSFSNQPQHFGDGTRLSIL.

The chain recombines TRBV7-9 with TRBJ1-4; 10 bases agree with TRBD1. CDR3 length equals 19 residues. V gave up 1 base and J gave up 6 bases; unmatched junction bases: 14. Germline values: CDR1 SEHNR, CDR2 FQNEAQ (reference sequence). CDR3 sequence reads: CASSLGQGAQRWSDEKLFF. In DNA, the CDR3 is TGTGCCAGCAGCTTAGGACAGGGGGCGCAGAGGTGGAGCGATGAAAAACTGTTTTTT.

The J gene is TRBJ1-2, the V gene TRBV6-5, with a tentative D call TRBD1 (5 bases). Germline CDR1 is MNHEY and CDR2 is SVGAGI. Deletions cut 2 bases from V and 8 bases from J, with 9 bases between. The CDR3 extends over 12 amino acids. CDR3 residues: CASSYPNRGYTF. The CDR3 DNA sequence: TGTGCCAGCAGTTACCCCAACAGGGGCTACACCTTC.

The genes are TRBV5-4 and TRBJ1-4; D gene unclear. Trimming cost V 3 bases and J 8 bases, with 17 bases left between them. The CDR3 has 15 residues. Germline CDR1 reads SGHNT; CDR2 reads YYREEE (reference sequence). Written as DNA, the CDR3 is TGTGCCAGCAGCTCAACTCGGCGTACCGGCGAAAAACTGTTTTTT. This sequence encodes CASSSTRRTGEKLFF.

The CDR3 nucleotides are TGTGCCAGCAGCTTAGTTACTGAAAAACTGTTTTTT. Residues: CASSLVTEKLFF. The chain uses TRBV7-2 and TRBJ1-4; no clear D. The germline V gene encodes CDR1 SGHTA and CDR2 FQGNSA. There are 12 residues in the CDR3. Trimming left V 1 base short and J 7 bases short, with 4 bases between. Looking up the rest from reference TRBV7-2 and TRBJ1-4 gives the full variable domain: GAGVSQSPSNKVTEKGKDVELRCDPISGHTALYWYRQSLGQGLEFLIYFQGNSAPDKSGLPSDRFSAERTGGSVSTLTIQRTQQEDSAVYLCASSLVTEKLFFGSGTQLSVL.

The CDR3 DNA is TGTGCCAGCCTAAGCGGGGGGCACTACGAGCAGTACTTC. This encodes CASLSGGHYEQYF. The J gene is TRBJ2-7, the V gene TRBV7-2; TRBD2 matches 9 bases. The V segment lost 8 bases and the J segment 3 bases; nucleotides outside the gene matches: 5. Germline CDR1 and CDR2: SGHTA and FQGNSA. CDR3 length: 13 residues.

The chain uses TRBV6-1 and TRBJ1-5, with TRBD1 as a possible D gene (5 bases). The CDR3 runs 16 residues. Germline V gene sequence: CDR1 MNHNS, CDR2 SASEGT. Trimming left V 2 bases short and J 6 bases short, with 17 bases between. The CDR3 spells CASSEQPGGQGQPQHF. For the CDR3, the DNA is TGTGCCAGCAGTGAACAGCCGGGGGGTCAGGGTCAGCCCCAGCATTTT.